This is a list of T cell receptor beta chains from one sample in a study of T-cell memory formation after mild COVID-19. TCRdb re-derived calls from the 5' RACE reads in MiXCR, one entry per CDR3 protein. The sample shows 500,000 to 550,000 distinct CDR3 sequences, 20% of them seen only once. Sequenced input: PBMCs or a T cell subset sorted from them (not recorded which). The receptors were sampled from an adult woman who had mild COVID-19 (a few samples of this study predate the infection). Cell type and time point are not known. Each CDR3 is given with its conserved first and last residue. The order of the fields is J gene, clone size, V gene, D gene, CDR3 DNA, CDR3 protein. A D gene is named only where the DNA matches it firmly. Part of the rows lack a size; the others show once, few, many or a class for expanded clones.

TRBJ2-3 . TRBV12-3/TRBV12-4 . TGTGCCAGCAGTTTAGGTACACCTCACTCTAGCACAGATACGCAGTATTTT CASSLGTPHSSTDTQYF
TRBJ2-7 few TRBV25-1 TRBD1 TGTGCCAGCAGTGCCGCGACAGGGGGTTGGGACGAGCAGTACTTC CASSAATGGWDEQYF
TRBJ2-5 few TRBV7-3 . TGTGCCAGCAGCTTCAACCCTTTCTGTGGGGGACAAGAGACCCAGTACTTC CASSFNPFCGGQETQYF
TRBJ2-5 few TRBV7-2 . TGTGCCAGCAGCGGATTTAGCGGAGGGAGCCAAGAGACCCAGTACTTC CASSGFSGGSQETQYF
TRBJ2-7 . TRBV7-3 . TGTGCCAGCAGCTTAAAGGCAGGTCCCTACGAGCAGTACTTC CASSLKAGPYEQYF
TRBJ2-3 few TRBV20-1 . TGCAGTGCTAGACGGACCTACGAGAGCACTAGCACAGATACGCAGTATTTT CSARRTYESTSTDTQYF
TRBJ2-7 . TRBV5-6 TRBD2 TGTGCCAGCACCTTGAGCCTTGGTTGGACTAGCGGAGCGGACGAGCAGTACTTC CASTLSLGWTSGADEQYF
TRBJ2-7 few TRBV7-2 TRBD2 TGTGCCTCCTCGTCCGGGACTAGCGACGAGCAGTACTTC CASSSGTSDEQYF
TRBJ2-2 . TRBV11-3 . TGTGCCAGCAGCGCCGAGGGGGAGCTGTTTTTT CASSAEGELFF
TRBJ2-3 . TRBV30 . TGTGCCTGGGGTGGACAGGAGGGAGATACGCAGTATTTT CAWGGQEGDTQYF
TRBJ2-7 . TRBV4-1 . TGCGCCAGCAGCCAAGTGGGGGGCGAGCAGTACTTC CASSQVGGEQYF
TRBJ2-6 once TRBV12-3/TRBV12-4 . TGTGCCAGCAGTCGGAACTCTGGGGCCAACGTCCTGACTTTC CASSRNSGANVLTF
TRBJ1-1 few TRBV15 TRBD1 TGTGCCACCAGCAGAGATTGGGGACAGCGGAACACTGAAGCTTTCTTT CATSRDWGQRNTEAFF
TRBJ2-1 . TRBV12-3/TRBV12-4 TRBD2 TGTGCCAGCATTGGTTCGGGGGAGGGCCCCTACAATGAGCAGTTCTTC CASIGSGEGPYNEQFF
TRBJ2-3 . TRBV7-6 TRBD2 TGTGCCAGCAGCTTAGGAGATAGCGGGAGAGGCACAGATACGCAGTATTTT CASSLGDSGRGTDTQYF
TRBJ2-3 few TRBV5-8 TRBD2 TGTGCCAGCAGCTTGCCGGGCGGGGGGGCACCGGGCCTAACAGATACGCAGTATTTT CASSLPGGGAPGLTDTQYF
TRBJ2-3 once TRBV6-4 TRBD2 TGTGCCAGCAGTGGGACTAGCGCTAGCACAGATACGCAGTATTTT CASSGTSASTDTQYF
TRBJ1-4 . TRBV7-2 TRBD1 TGTGCCAGCAGCTCGGACAGGGGGCTAGAGAAACTGTTTTTT CASSSDRGLEKLFF
TRBJ2-3 . TRBV11-3 TRBD2 TGTGCCAGCAGCTTAGTGGGGACTAGCGGGAGCGATACGCAGTATTTT CASSLVGTSGSDTQYF
TRBJ2-5 . TRBV4-1 TRBD1 TGCGCCAGCAGCTTCACCAGGGGGACGGGTGAGACCCAGTACTTC CASSFTRGTGETQYF
TRBJ1-2 few TRBV5-1 TRBD1 TGCGCCAGCAGCTCGACAGGGGCTGACGGTGGCTACACCTTC CASSSTGADGGYTF
TRBJ2-7 . TRBV20-1 TRBD1 TGCAGTGCTGGTCGAGGACAGGGTTTTTACGAGCAGTACTTC CSAGRGQGFYEQYF
TRBJ2-3 . TRBV5-1 . TGCGCCAGCAGCGGGGAGAGGCCGGGGGCCGGACCTAGCACAGATACGCAGTATTTT CASSGERPGAGPSTDTQYF
TRBJ2-5 many TRBV6-5 . TGTGCCAGCAGTTACTCGTGGCAGGAGACCCAGTACTTC CASSYSWQETQYF
TRBJ1-2 . TRBV30 TRBD1 TGTGCCTGGATTGGGACAGGCGGCTACACCTTC CAWIGTGGYTF
TRBJ2-5 few TRBV24-1 TRBD1 TGTGCCACCAGTGATCCGGGACAGGGGAAGACCCAGTACTTC CATSDPGQGKTQYF
TRBJ2-7 . TRBV5-6 . TGTGCCAGCAGCTTGGGGGCTGACTACGAGCAGTACTTC CASSLGADYEQYF
TRBJ2-1 many TRBV20-1 TRBD2 TGCAGTGCTGGATACTGGCGGGAGGCCACATGGAGCTCCTACAATGAGCAGTTCTTC CSAGYWREATWSSYNEQFF
TRBJ2-7 . TRBV5-1 TRBD2 TGCGCCAGCAGCTCACCGGGACTAGCGGGAGGGCTCCACGAGCAGTACTTC CASSSPGLAGGLHEQYF
TRBJ2-7 few TRBV27 . TGTGCCAGCAGTCCCTACGAGGGGCAGAGCCCCTACGAGCAGTACTTC CASSPYEGQSPYEQYF
TRBJ2-1 . TRBV7-7 TRBD2 TGTGCTAGCAGCCCCTTAAATGGGCTAGCGGGAAGTGAGCAGTTCTTC CASSPLNGLAGSEQFF
TRBJ2-5 many TRBV2 . TGTGCCAGCAGCGCCGCCCGGGCGAGGGAACAAGAGACCCAGTACTTC CASSAARAREQETQYF
TRBJ2-1 . TRBV5-1 . TGCGCCAGCAGCCCATCAGGGGACGATGAGCAGTTCTTC CASSPSGDDEQFF
TRBJ2-7 . TRBV20-1 . TGCAGTGCCCATAATACCTACGAGCAGTGCTTC CSAHNTYEQCF
TRBJ2-3 . TRBV4-2 TRBD2 TGTGCCAGCAGCCAAGAGGCTAGCGGGGGTAGCACAGATACGCAGTATTTT CASSQEASGGSTDTQYF
TRBJ2-1 . TRBV5-1 . TGCGCCAGCAGCTTGGCTAAGGACAATGAGCAGTTCTTC CASSLAKDNEQFF
TRBJ2-1 . TRBV25-1 . TGTGCCAGCAGTGATCGGGAGAGGGCCCTCCCGAATGAGCAGTTCTTC CASSDRERALPNEQFF
TRBJ2-2 . TRBV12-3/TRBV12-4 TRBD1 TGTGCCAGCAGTTGGGGACAGTCGAACACCGGGGAGCTGTTTTTT CASSWGQSNTGELFF
TRBJ2-1 . TRBV2 . TGTGCCAGGGGGGTGCCCCTCGATGAGCAGTTCTTC CARGVPLDEQFF
TRBJ1-2 . TRBV30 . TGTGCCTGGAGTGGGCCGCGCAACAGCTATGGCTACACCTTC CAWSGPRNSYGYTF
TRBJ2-1 . TRBV27 . TGTGCCAGCAGTTACGGGAATGTAGGTAATGAGCAGTTCTTC CASSYGNVGNEQFF
TRBJ2-7 . TRBV27 TRBD2 TGTGCCAGCGGCTCTAGCGGAGGGGTCTACGAGCAGTACTTC CASGSSGGVYEQYF
TRBJ2-5 few TRBV20-1 . TGCAGTGCTAGAATAGGCTATCTTAGGCCGGCCCCTTGGTACTTC CSARIGYLRPAPWYF
TRBJ2-2 . TRBV20-1 . TGCAGTGCTACCCGTGTTGGCAGCAACACCGGGGAGCTGTTTTTT CSATRVGSNTGELFF